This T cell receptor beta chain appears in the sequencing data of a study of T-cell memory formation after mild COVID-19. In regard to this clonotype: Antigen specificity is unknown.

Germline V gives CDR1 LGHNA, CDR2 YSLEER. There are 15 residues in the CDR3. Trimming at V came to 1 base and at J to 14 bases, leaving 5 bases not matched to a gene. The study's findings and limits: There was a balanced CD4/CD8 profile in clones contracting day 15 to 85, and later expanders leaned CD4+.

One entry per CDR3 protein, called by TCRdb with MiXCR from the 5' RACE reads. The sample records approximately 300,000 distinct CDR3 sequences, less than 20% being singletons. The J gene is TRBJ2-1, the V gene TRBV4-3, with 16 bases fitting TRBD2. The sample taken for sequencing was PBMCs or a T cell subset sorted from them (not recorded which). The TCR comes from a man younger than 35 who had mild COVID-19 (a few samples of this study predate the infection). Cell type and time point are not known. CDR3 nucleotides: TGCGCCAGCAGCCAAGGCGGGACTAGCGGGGGGGATGAGTTCTTC. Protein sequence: CASSQGGTSGGDEFF.